The rows below give T cell receptor beta chains drawn from one sample of a study of T cells in localized non-small cell lung cancer. Produced via immunoSEQ multiplex PCR; TCRdb's table is partial and in-frame only. The table has 23,000 or so clones, 88% seen once. Sequenced here: peripheral blood mononuclear cells, sampled before any cancer treatment. These receptors originate from a male donor at least 60 years old with stage II lung adenocarcinoma. The CDR3 runs from the conserved cysteine through the conserved F or W.

J gene,V gene,CDR3 protein
TRBJ2-2,TRBV29-1,CSARSDRVTGELFF
TRBJ1-5,TRBV5-1,CASSLVAGDQPQHF
TRBJ2-7,TRBV28,CASSPGTGLFYEQYF
TRBJ2-3,TRBV6-6,CASIPLGRLDTDTQYF
TRBJ2-1,TRBV11-2,CASSSTREGPNEQFF
TRBJ2-1,TRBV9,CASSVEGGVYNEQFF
TRBJ1-1,TRBV5-1,CASSFSPGGSTEAFF
TRBJ2-1,TRBV28,CASSLFRDSQFF
TRBJ1-2,TRBV29-1,CSVNEGQVYGYTF
TRBJ2-1,TRBV28,CASSATGGTYNEQFF
TRBJ2-3,TRBV6-1,CASSEAPGRSMDTQYF
TRBJ2-7,TRBV5-1,CASSQGLSYEQYF
TRBJ2-5,TRBV15,CATSLRQGFVETQYF